This T cell receptor beta chain was recovered during a study of cytomegalovirus exposure and HLA in healthy donors. Study findings and constraints: Rarity held for most TCR sequences, but there were some public TCRs that occurred in many donors. Further analysis, carried out later, found HLA-associated TCR beta chains more clonally expanded than equally common other chains. A later analysis reportedly identified an Asian-associated ancestry cluster as carrying fewer N-insertions than the approximately 620-donor mean. The study carried out a later analysis of TCR beta sequences. It associated 16,951 of them with specific HLA alleles at a false discovery rate of 0.05.

The germline V gene encodes CDR1 MNHEY and CDR2 SVGAGI. The CDR3 spans 14 residues. V was clipped by 7 bases and J by 2 bases; unmatched bases: 5. Of note for this clone: Antigen: not known.

The PCR used 60 Vbeta and 13 Jbeta primers. Sequencing was performed with immunoSEQ multiplex PCR; in TCRdb, only in-frame clones are kept and a portion is missing. The sample has around 100,000 clones, about 78% seen once. The clonotype was recovered from a woman aged 40 to 49 in good health and CMV-seropositive. The sequencing input was PBMCs. The J gene is TRBJ2-3, the V gene TRBV6-5, with TRBD2 matching 8 bases. The CDR3 DNA is TGTGCCAGCAAGCGGGAGCATTCCACAGATACGCAGTATTTT. This translates into CASKREHSTDTQYF.